Described below is a single T cell receptor beta chain sequence and its context. The data were obtained in a study of blood T cell repertoires in COVID-19. Study context: The United States, Italy and Spain supplied acute and convalescent COVID-19 samples. Sample material is recorded as cDNA or gDNA derived from T cells, B-cell-depleted T cells, or PBMCs.

Authors' methods: Nucleated cell counts were estimated from reference gene primer amplification. Repertoires were generated with immunoSEQ multiplex PCR, while TCRdb's copy carries only in-frame clones and drops some. That table furnishes V, J and clone size, whereas the DNA furnished D and trimming. The table shows approximately 220,000 clones, with about 87% occurring only once. Trimming removed 4 bases from V and 6 bases from J, with 7 bases in between. Germline lookup yields CDR1 MNHEY and CDR2 SVGAGI. The CDR3 runs to 11 residues. Sequencing was performed on peripheral blood. The rearrangement uses TRBV6-5 and TRBJ2-7; possibly TRBD2 for D (5 bases). The origin of this receptor is a man aged 55 to 70 who had recovered from COVID-19. CDR3 protein: CASSSGIEQYF. DNA for the CDR3: TGTGCCAGCAGTTCGGGGATCGAGCAGTACTTC.